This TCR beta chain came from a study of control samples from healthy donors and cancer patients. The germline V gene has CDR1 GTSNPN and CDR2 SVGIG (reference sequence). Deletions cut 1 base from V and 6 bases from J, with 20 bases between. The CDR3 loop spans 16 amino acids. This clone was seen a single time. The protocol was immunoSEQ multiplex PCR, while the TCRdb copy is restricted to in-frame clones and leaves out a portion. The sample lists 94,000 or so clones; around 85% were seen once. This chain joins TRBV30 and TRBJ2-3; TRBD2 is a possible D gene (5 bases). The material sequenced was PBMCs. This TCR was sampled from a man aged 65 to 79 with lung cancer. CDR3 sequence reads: CAWSGVAGGFSDTQYF. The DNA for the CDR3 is TGTGCCTGGAGTGGGGTGGCAGGAGGATTTTCGGATACGCAGTATTTT.